What follows are 21 T cell receptor beta chains derived from one specimen sequenced in a study of T-cell memory formation after mild COVID-19. One entry per CDR3 protein, called by TCRdb with MiXCR from the 5' RACE reads. Of under 250,000 distinct CDR3 sequences in the sample, 15% are singletons; the top ten hold under 2.5%. Input material: PBMCs or a T cell subset sorted from them (not recorded which). These receptors all stem from an adult woman who had mild COVID-19 (a few samples of this study predate the infection). Cell type and time point are not known.

This clonotype was seen a few times. The chain joins TRBV5-5 to TRBJ2-2, with D possibly called TRBD1 or TRBD2 (6 bases each). Germline CDR1 is SGHKS and CDR2 is YYEKEE (reference sequence). V lost 3 bases to trimming and J lost 6 bases, with 21 bases between them. The CDR3 is 17 residues long. For the CDR3, the DNA is TGTGCCAGCAGCTCCCCGATCGGGGGCCCAAAGCCCGGGGAGCTGTTTTTT. Its translation is CASSSPIGGPKPGELFF. The whole variable domain, filled in from reference TRBV5-5 and TRBJ2-2, reads DAGVTQSPTHLIKTRGQQVTLRCSPISGHKSVSWYQQVLGQGPQFIFQYYEKEERGRGNFPDRFSARQFPNYSSELNVNALLLGDSALYLCASSSPIGGPKPGELFFGEGSRLTVL.

This clonotype has more than one count but fewer than ten. The rearrangement joins TRBV20-1 to TRBJ2-3, with 7 bases fitting TRBD1. Germline V lookup: CDR1 DFQATT, CDR2 SNEGSKA (reference sequence). Trimming at V came to 6 bases and at J to 7 bases, leaving 16 bases not matched to a gene. This CDR3 has 15 residues. The CDR3 DNA follows: TGCAGTGCGCGTCCCTTAAGACAGGGAACAAATACGCAGTATTTT. Translated, it gives CSARPLRQGTNTQYF.

The genes are TRBV20-1 and TRBJ2-2; D is possibly TRBD1 or TRBD2 (5 bases each). The ends were cut back, 6 bases at V and 4 bases at J, with 30 bases in the middle. CDR3 length: 19 amino acids. CDR1 is DFQATT and CDR2 is SNEGSKA in the germline V gene (reference sequence). CDR3 sequence (DNA): TGCAGTGCACCTCTCCGGGACGGATCAAGAGCCAGATTCACCGGGGAGCTGTTTTTT. Translation gives CSAPLRDGSRARFTGELFF.

This clonotype came up a few times. This rearrangement joins TRBV18 to TRBJ1-2; TRBD1 matches at 8 bases. This CDR3 is built from 15 residues. Germline values: CDR1 KGHSH, CDR2 LQKENI. Trimming cost V 0 bases and J 4 bases; bases outside gene matches: 4. Written as DNA, the CDR3 is TGTGCCAGCTCACCACCGGGACAGGCAACCTATGGCTACACCTTC. Its translation: CASSPPGQATYGYTF.

There are a few counts of this clonotype. The rearrangement joins TRBV13 to TRBJ2-3; D is perhaps TRBD1 (5 bases). The CDR3 is made up of 16 amino acids. The germline gives CDR1 PRHDT, CDR2 FYEKMQ (reference sequence). The ends were cut back, 4 bases at V and 4 bases at J, with 18 bases in the middle. This chain's CDR3 is CASSSPPGSFSDTQYF. The CDR3 DNA sequence: TGTGCCAGCAGCTCCCCCCCAGGGTCGTTCTCAGATACGCAGTATTTT.

The chain employs TRBV2 and TRBJ2-2; no clear D gene. V lost 10 bases and J 1 base, leaving 13 bases between the germline ends. In germline, CDR1 is SNHLY, CDR2 FYNNEI. The length of the CDR3 is 14 residues. The CDR3 DNA reads as TGTGCCACTCTCCGGCAGTGGAACACCGGGGAGCTGTTTTTT. It translates to CATLRQWNTGELFF.

The chain joins TRBV5-6 to TRBJ2-7; maybe TRBD1 (5 bases). The CDR3 length is 14 residues. V lost 2 bases and J 2 bases, leaving 11 bases between the germline ends. From germline, CDR1 is SGHDT and CDR2 YYEEEE. The CDR3 nucleotides read TGTGCCAGCAGCTTCTTCCAGGGAACCTACGAGCAGTACTTC. Amino acid sequence: CASSFFQGTYEQYF.

This clonotype was seen only a few times. The V and J genes are TRBV20-1 and TRBJ2-1; D possibly matches TRBD1 or TRBD2 (6 bases each). V gave up 3 bases and J gave up 8 bases, with 11 bases separating them. Germline V lookup: CDR1 DFQATT, CDR2 SNEGSKA (reference sequence). The CDR3 consists of 12 residues. The CDR3 sequence: CSASRGHDEQFF. CDR3 nucleotides: TGCAGTGCTAGTCGGGGGCACGATGAGCAGTTCTTC.

The chain carries TRBV21-1 and TRBJ2-2. TRBV21-1 represents a pseudogene. There are 14 residues in the CDR3. CDR3 residues: CARTPESNTGELFF. CDR3 sequence (DNA): TGTGCCAGAACACCTGAATCGAACACCGGGGAGCTGTTTTTT.

This clonotype showed up just a few times. The chain combines TRBV5-1 with TRBJ2-2, with TRBD1 identical over 7 bases. CDR3 length equals 16 residues. Per germline, CDR1 SGHRS and CDR2 YFSETQ. V was clipped by 4 bases and J by 0 bases; unmatched bases: 6. This chain's CDR3 is CASSETGVPNTGELFF. In DNA, the CDR3 is TGCGCCAGCAGCGAAACAGGGGTTCCGAACACCGGGGAGCTGTTTTTT.

This clonotype has only a few counts. The CDR3 DNA sequence: TGTGCCAGCAGTTTCGGAAGAAAGGGTAGCAATCAGCCCCAGCATTTT. Encoded protein: CASSFGRKGSNQPQHF. V and J are TRBV12-3 or TRBV12-4 and TRBJ1-5; the D is unclear. With 3 bases removed from V and 0 bases from J, the gap between germline ends came to 12 bases. The CDR3 has 16 residues.

V and J are TRBV6-1 and TRBJ1-2, with 7 nucleotides matching TRBD1. CDR3 size: 17 residues. With V trimmed by 3 bases and J by 5 bases, 15 bases remained unmatched. Germline assignment: CDR1 MNHNS and CDR2 SASEGT. The CDR3 reads CASSEVATGTGTYGYTF. In nucleotides, the CDR3 is TGTGCCAGCAGTGAGGTCGCGACAGGGACTGGGACTTATGGCTACACCTTC.

The chain joins TRBV11-2 to TRBJ1-1; 11 bases map to TRBD1. CDR3 length: 15 amino acids. Germline CDR1 and CDR2: SGHAT and FQNNGV. The J segment lost 4 bases and the V segment lost 1 base, leaving 2 bases of the junction unmatched. CDR3 DNA: TGTGCCAGCAGCTTAGTTGGGACAGGGGGCACTGAAGCTTTCTTT. Protein product: CASSLVGTGGTEAFF. The full variable domain, completed using reference TRBV11-2 and TRBJ1-1, is EAGVAQSPRYKIIEKRQSVAFWCNPISGHATLYWYQQILGQGPKLLIQFQNNGVVDDSQLPKDRFSAERLKGVDSTLKIQPAKLEDSAVYLCASSLVGTGGTEAFFGQGTRLTVV.

The chain is built from TRBV6-4 and TRBJ1-2, with 10 bases aligning to TRBD1. The junction had 3 bases not matched to a gene; V was cut back by 0 bases and J by 8 bases. Germline V CDR1 and CDR2: MRHNA, SNTAGT. The CDR3 sequence is 14 residues long. CDR3 region: CASSDSTGGRGYTF. The DNA for the CDR3 is TGTGCCAGCAGTGACTCGACAGGGGGCCGGGGCTACACCTTC.

Many counts were recorded for this clonotype. The rearrangement joins TRBV3-1 to TRBJ2-1, with D perhaps matching TRBD1 (6 bases). CDR3 size: 15 residues. V lost 3 bases to trimming and J lost 0 bases, with 9 bases between them. Germline V CDR1 and CDR2: LGHDT, YNNKEL (reference sequence). The CDR3 sequence is CASSQGRGSYNEQFF. CDR3 sequence (DNA): TGTGCCAGCAGCCAGGGCAGGGGCTCCTACAATGAGCAGTTCTTC.

The genes are TRBV20-1 and TRBJ2-5; TRBD2 matches 9 bases. V dropped 5 bases and J dropped 4; count of bases not matched to a gene: 11. Per germline, CDR1 DFQATT and CDR2 SNEGSKA (reference sequence). This CDR3 spans 15 amino acids. CDR3 protein: CSARLAGVGSETQYF. The CDR3 DNA is TGCAGTGCTCGTTTAGCGGGAGTTGGGTCAGAGACCCAGTACTTC.

The V gene is TRBV12-3 or TRBV12-4, the J gene TRBJ2-5, with D perhaps given as TRBD1 or TRBD2 (5 bases each). This CDR3 is built from 17 residues. Trimming removed 6 bases at V and 5 bases at J, with 25 bases between. CDR3 nucleotide sequence: TGTGCCAGCAGCCACTCCCCCCAGGGAGTGGGAGAGGAGACCCAGTACTTC. It translates to CASSHSPQGVGEETQYF.

This rearrangement joins TRBV12-3 or TRBV12-4 to TRBJ1-4; D is possibly TRBD1 (5 bases). The germline V and J ends were trimmed by 4 bases and 4 bases, with 7 bases remaining between them. CDR3 length: 13 amino acids. CDR3 sequence: CASSSGGNEKLFF. As DNA, the CDR3 is TGTGCCAGCAGTTCCGGGGGTAATGAAAAACTGTTTTTT.

The gene calls are TRBV9 and TRBJ2-5; D is undetermined. Trimming left V 1 base short and J 2 bases short, with 9 bases between. The CDR3 sequence is 14 residues long. CDR1 is SGDLS and CDR2 is YYNGEE in the germline V gene. In DNA form, the CDR3 reads TGTGCCAGCAGCGTATCGGCACGACAAGAGACCCAGTACTTC. Encoded protein: CASSVSARQETQYF.

The table lists this clonotype with a few counts. The chain couples TRBV12-3 or TRBV12-4 to TRBJ2-1; 9 bases align to TRBD1. Trimming removed 6 bases from V and 10 bases from J; junction bases left unmatched: 7. CDR3 length equals 13 residues. The CDR3 DNA reads as TGTGCCAGCAGATGGACAGGGGAGTCGGAGCAGTTCTTC. Residues: CASRWTGESEQFF.

The chain links TRBV18 to TRBJ2-4; D may match TRBD1 or TRBD2 (5 bases each). There are 15 residues in the CDR3. CDR1 KGHSH and CDR2 LQKENI come from the germline V gene. The germline V and J ends were trimmed by 4 bases and 2 bases, with 12 bases remaining between them. The CDR3 protein is CASSRPGTTKNIQYF. Written as DNA, the CDR3 is TGTGCCAGCTCACGACCCGGGACCACCAAAAACATTCAGTACTTC.